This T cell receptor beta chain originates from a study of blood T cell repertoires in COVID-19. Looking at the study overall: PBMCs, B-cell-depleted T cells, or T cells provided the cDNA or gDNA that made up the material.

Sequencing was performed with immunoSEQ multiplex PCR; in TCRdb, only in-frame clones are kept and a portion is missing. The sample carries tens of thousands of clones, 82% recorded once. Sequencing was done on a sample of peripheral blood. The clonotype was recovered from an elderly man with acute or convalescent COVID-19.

CDR3 protein: CASSVQGADGAFF. DNA for the CDR3: TGTGCCAGCAGTGTACAGGGGGCGGATGGGGCTTTCTTT. The rearrangement uses TRBV2 and TRBJ1-1; 9 bases align to TRBD1. The CDR3 is 13 amino acids. The ends lost 4 bases at V and 11 bases at J; junction bases unmatched: 8. CDR1 SNHLY and CDR2 FYNNEI come from the germline V gene.